Below are 15 T cell receptor beta chains sequenced from a single sample in a study of technical replicates of blood from a few donors. The repertoire was sequenced with immunoSEQ multiplex PCR; TCRdb's copy has only in-frame clones and lacks some. The table lists 65,000 to 90,000 clones, approximately 94% of them singletons. The sample taken for sequencing was T cells isolated from PBMCs. The receptors shown here come from a human donor in good health.

DNA for the CDR3: TGTGCCAGCAGTCAAGGGGGGGGGACGACTTTCTTT. It translates to CASSQGGGTTFF. This chain links TRBV2 with TRBJ1-1, with D tentatively TRBD1 (6 bases). Looked up from germline, CDR1 is SNHLY and CDR2 is FYNNEI. CDR3 length: 12 amino acids. The ends were cut back, 5 bases at V and 12 bases at J, with 16 bases in the middle.

The chain is built from TRBV14 and TRBJ2-1; 12 nucleotides line up with TRBD2. V lost 4 bases to trimming and J lost 12 bases; unmatched junction nucleotides: 13. Germline V gene sequence: CDR1 SGHDN, CDR2 FVKESK. This CDR3 region has 16 residues. The CDR3 sequence: CASSPGRLAGVQWQFF. In nucleotides, the CDR3 is TGTGCCAGCAGCCCCGGACGACTAGCGGGAGTTCAATGGCAGTTCTTC.

The chain is built from TRBV5-3 and TRBJ1-5; 10 bases align to TRBD1. TRBV5-3 is an open reading frame whose function is uncertain. This CDR3 spans 14 amino acids. The V and J ends lost 4 bases and 10 bases, in that order; junction bases with no gene match: 8. In DNA, the CDR3 is TGTGCCAGAAGCCCTCGGGACAGGGGAGGCCCCCAGCATTTT. As protein: CARSPRDRGGPQHF.

The chain links TRBV7-9 to TRBJ2-7; D not resolved. The germline CDR1 and CDR2 sequences are SEHNR and FQNEAQ (reference sequence). Trimming pared 2 bases from V and 3 bases from J, leaving 8 bases between. The CDR3 sequence is 13 residues long. CDR3 amino acids: CASSLSNDYEQYF. In DNA form, the CDR3 reads TGTGCCAGCAGCTTAAGCAATGACTACGAGCAGTACTTC.

The rearrangement joins TRBV19 to TRBJ2-2; D is undetermined. Per germline, CDR1 LNHDA and CDR2 SQIVND (reference sequence). The CDR3 is made up of 11 amino acids. V was shortened by 4 bases and J by 8 bases, with 5 bases between the two germline ends. The CDR3 bases are TGTGCCAGTAGTAATCAGGGGGAGCTGTTTTTT. This codes for CASSNQGELFF.

The gene calls are TRBV29-1 and TRBJ2-1; D call uncertain. Germline CDR1 SQVTM, CDR2 ANQGSEA. The CDR3 totals 12 residues. The V gene lost 0 bases and the J gene lost 12 bases, with 12 bases spanning the gap. The CDR3, as DNA: TGCAGCGTTGAAGAGGGCAGAATCGGGCAGTTCTTC. Amino acids: CSVEEGRIGQFF.

The genes are TRBV9 and TRBJ2-2, with a tentative D call TRBD1 (6 bases). V was cut by 4 bases and J by 5 bases, with 21 bases left in between. CDR3 length: 17 residues. The V gene's germline CDR1 is SGDLS and CDR2 YYNGEE. CDR3 sequence (DNA): TGTGCCAGCAGCCCAAACCTCCGGGACACCGTGACCGGGGAGCTGTTTTTT. Its translation is CASSPNLRDTVTGELFF.

V and J are TRBV5-1 and TRBJ2-2; TRBD2 matches at 9 bases. The germline CDR1 and CDR2 sequences are SGHRS and YFSETQ. V was clipped by 0 bases and J by 7 bases; unmatched bases: 10. The CDR3 loop spans 17 amino acids. CDR3 nucleotides: TGCGCCAGCAGCTTGGCCACGGGCGGGAGGGCCCACGGGGAGCTGTTTTTT. Its translation is CASSLATGGRAHGELFF.

The CDR3 nucleotides are TGCGCCAGCAGTGAGGGACAGAACTATGGCTACACCTTC. It encodes CASSEGQNYGYTF. J is TRBJ1-2 and V is TRBV4-3; 7 bases map to TRBD1. The germline gives CDR1 LGHNA, CDR2 YSLEER. Trimming took 6 bases from V and 2 from J; bases not matched to a gene: 3. This CDR3 is 13 amino acids long.

The chain combines TRBV2 with TRBJ2-7, with D possibly being TRBD1 (5 bases). V was cut by 7 bases and J by 5 bases, with 12 bases left in between. Germline V gene lookup returns CDR1 SNHLY and CDR2 FYNNEI. The length of the CDR3 is 12 residues. Here the CDR3 reads CASNQGFDEQYF. In DNA form, the CDR3 reads TGTGCCAGCAATCAGGGTTTCGACGAGCAGTACTTC.

The V call is TRBV29-1, the J call TRBJ1-5; the match to TRBD1 covers 12 bases. Germline loops: CDR1 SQVTM, CDR2 ANQGSEA. Unmatched junction bases numbered 5, after V lost 6 bases and J lost 8 bases. This CDR3 has 13 residues. CDR3 in DNA: TGCAGCGTGGGACAGGGGGCGAGGGAGCCCCAGCATTTT. Translated: CSVGQGAREPQHF.

The chain is built from TRBV7-2 and TRBJ2-5, with D unresolved. Trimming removed 1 base from V and 6 bases from J, with 9 bases in between. Germline V gene lookup returns CDR1 SGHTA and CDR2 FQGNSA. This CDR3 region has 13 residues. The CDR3 spells CASSLVRLQTQYF. CDR3 in DNA: TGTGCCAGCAGCTTAGTGAGATTGCAGACCCAGTACTTC.

This chain links TRBV30 with TRBJ2-7; 8 bases match TRBD2. The trim removed 0 bases at V and 0 bases at J, leaving 7 bases unmatched. The CDR3 totals 16 residues. In germline, CDR1 is GTSNPN, CDR2 SVGIG (reference sequence). As DNA, the CDR3 is TGTGCCTGGAGTGTACTAAGTAGCGGGAACTCCTACGAGCAGTACTTC. It translates to CAWSVLSSGNSYEQYF. The variable domain in full, with the rest retrieved from reference TRBV30 and TRBJ2-7, is SQTIHQWPATLVQPVGSPLSLECTVEGTSNPNLYWYRQAAGRGLQLLFYSVGIGQISSEVPQNLSASRPQDRQFILSSKKLLLSDSGFYLCAWSVLSSGNSYEQYFGPGTRLTVT.

V and J are TRBV9 and TRBJ2-1; 11 bases line up with TRBD2. The CDR3 spans 18 residues. The germline V gene encodes CDR1 SGDLS and CDR2 YYNGEE. V lost 4 bases to trimming and J lost 7 bases; unmatched junction nucleotides: 16. Here the CDR3 DNA reads TGTGCCAGCAGCCCCCGCTTTGGTAGCGGGAGGGCCAATAATGAGCAGTTCTTC. Translated: CASSPRFGSGRANNEQFF. Full variable domain (remainder filled in from reference TRBV9 and TRBJ2-1): DSGVTQTPKHLITATGQRVTLRCSPRSGDLSVYWYQQSLDQGLQFLIQYYNGEERAKGNILERFSAQQFPDLHSELNLSSLELGDSALYFCASSPRFGSGRANNEQFFGPGTRLTVL.

The chain has TRBV30 and TRBJ2-1; TRBD2 agrees at 10 bases. The CDR3 extends over 15 amino acids. Germline CDR1 reads GTSNPN; CDR2 reads SVGIG (reference sequence). V shed 3 bases, J shed 8 bases, and the junction held 10 bases outside the gene matches. Written as DNA, the CDR3 is TGTGCCTGGAGCCAGGCTAGCGGGAGTACGGATGAGCAGTTCTTC. Translation gives CAWSQASGSTDEQFF.